Presented here are 32 T cell receptor beta chains from one specimen sequenced in a study of cytomegalovirus exposure and HLA in healthy donors. Both 60 Vbeta primers and 13 Jbeta primers went into the PCR. TCRdb's table, derived via immunoSEQ multiplex PCR, lists solely in-frame clones and lacks some. Of 200,000 or so clones listed, approximately 84% were seen once; the top ten hold approximately 6%. Source material: PBMCs. The receptors stem from a woman in her 30s in good health and CMV-seropositive.

The chain combines TRBV4-1 with TRBJ1-1; possibly TRBD1 for D (6 bases). Germline V gene sequence: CDR1 MGHRA, CDR2 YSYEKL. The CDR3 length is 15 residues. The germline V and J ends were trimmed by 8 bases and 7 bases, with 23 bases remaining between them. As DNA, the CDR3 is TGCGCCAGCCGGTCTGTGATTAGGGGGGGAGATGAAGCTTTCTTT. Encoded protein: CASRSVIRGGDEAFF.

The chain employs TRBV9 and TRBJ2-1, with 9 bases matching TRBD1. The CDR3 has 17 amino acids. Germline CDR1 is SGDLS and CDR2 is YYNGEE. V gave up 0 bases and J gave up 7 bases; unmatched junction bases: 11. The CDR3 coding sequence is TGTGCCAGCAGCGTAGGTGGAGGGGGGACAGGGCGGAATGAGCAGTTCTTC. Residues: CASSVGGGGTGRNEQFF.

This clone was detected once. The same CDR3 is also encoded by other DNA sequences in this sample. The gene calls are TRBV7-9 and TRBJ1-5; D not certain. Germline V gene lookup returns CDR1 SEHNR and CDR2 FQNEAQ (reference sequence). Trimming removed 5 bases from V and 6 bases from J, with 8 bases in between. The CDR3 has 12 amino acids. In DNA, the CDR3 is TGTGCCAGCAGCGAGGCGGGTCAGCCCCAGCATTTT. This encodes CASSEAGQPQHF.

The chain joins TRBV5-1 to TRBJ2-2; tentatively, D is TRBD1 (6 bases). Germline CDR1 and CDR2: SGHRS and YFSETQ. CDR3 length equals 16 residues. Deletions cut 0 bases from V and 5 bases from J, with 14 bases between. The CDR3 sequence is CASSLVVQGRTGELFF. The CDR3 DNA reads TGCGCCAGCAGCTTGGTAGTCCAGGGGCGAACCGGGGAGCTGTTTTTT. The full variable domain, in which reference TRBV5-1 and TRBJ2-2 provide the parts outside the CDR3, is KAGVTQTPRYLIKTRGQQVTLSCSPISGHRSVSWYQQTPGQGLQFLFEYFSETQRNKGNFPGRFSGRQFSNSRSEMNVSTLELGDSALYLCASSLVVQGRTGELFFGEGSRLTVL.

V and J are TRBV19 and TRBJ2-7; 7 bases agree with TRBD2. V shed 6 bases and J 2 bases; nucleotides not matched to a gene: 10. This CDR3 contains 15 residues. Germline CDR1 reads LNHDA; CDR2 reads SQIVND (reference sequence). DNA of the CDR3: TGTGCCAGTAGACCCCGGGGGGACGGAACCTACGAGCAGTACTTC. Amino acid sequence: CASRPRGDGTYEQYF.

V usage is TRBV27 and J usage is TRBJ2-1; 8 nucleotides align to TRBD2. The trim removed 2 bases at V and 7 bases at J, leaving 10 bases unmatched. This CDR3 spans 16 amino acids. Looked up from germline, CDR1 is MNHEY and CDR2 is SMNVEV (reference sequence). The CDR3 protein is CASSLSGRSNGNEQFF. The CDR3 nucleotides read TGTGCCAGCAGTTTAAGCGGGAGATCTAACGGGAATGAGCAGTTCTTC.

The chain is built from TRBV5-1 and TRBJ2-2, with a possible D match to TRBD1 (6 bases). Germline CDR1 SGHRS, CDR2 YFSETQ. This CDR3 contains 18 residues. Trimming stripped 4 bases from V and 0 bases from J, with 19 bases between. CDR3 region: CASSGTTRTVTNTGELFF. CDR3 DNA sequence: TGCGCCAGCAGCGGAACAACGAGGACAGTTACGAACACCGGGGAGCTGTTTTTT.

This clone was recorded once. The chain is built from TRBV14 and TRBJ2-3; 7 bases align to TRBD1. From germline, CDR1 is SGHDN and CDR2 FVKESK. The CDR3 runs to 17 residues. J was trimmed by 3 bases and V by 6 bases; bases with no gene match: 15. CDR3 region: CASSRGLGQHRTDTQYF. The CDR3 nucleotides are TGTGCCAGCAGTCGCGGGCTGGGACAGCACCGGACAGATACGCAGTATTTT.

The chain employs TRBV7-6 and TRBJ2-7; 7 bases line up with TRBD1. This CDR3 spans 14 amino acids. Germline V gene data show CDR1 as SGHVS and CDR2 as FNYEAQ. J was trimmed by 2 bases and V by 4 bases; bases with no gene match: 5. CDR3 sequence reads: CASSSNRGAYEQYF. DNA for the CDR3: TGTGCCAGCAGCTCAAACAGGGGCGCCTACGAGCAGTACTTC.

The J gene is TRBJ2-3, the V gene TRBV7-2; TRBD2 agrees at 9 bases. Trimming removed 4 bases from V and 1 base from J; junction bases left unmatched: 3. This CDR3 comprises 15 residues. CDR1 SGHTA and CDR2 FQGNSA come from the germline V gene. The chain's CDR3 is CASSYSSGGTDTQYF. CDR3 sequence (DNA): TGTGCCAGCAGCTACTCTAGCGGGGGCACAGATACGCAGTATTTT.

The chain combines TRBV5-1 with TRBJ2-1, with 11 bases aligning to TRBD2. Germline CDR1 and CDR2: SGHRS and YFSETQ. With V trimmed by 2 bases and J by 6 bases, 1 base remained unmatched. This CDR3 has 14 residues. Here the CDR3 reads CASSFSGRANEQFF. In nucleotides, the CDR3 is TGCGCCAGCAGCTTTAGCGGGAGGGCCAATGAGCAGTTCTTC.

This clone came up once. The chain links TRBV2 to TRBJ1-5; possible D gene TRBD1, 6 bases. Germline lookup yields CDR1 SNHLY and CDR2 FYNNEI. This CDR3 comprises 14 residues. Trimming removed 8 bases at V and 1 base at J, with 12 bases between. CDR3 bases: TGTGCCAGCCGTATGGGGGCCAGCAATCAGCCCCAGCATTTT. As protein: CASRMGASNQPQHF.

The chain carries TRBV5-1 and TRBJ1-1; a weak D match, TRBD1 (5 bases). Germline V gene lookup returns CDR1 SGHRS and CDR2 YFSETQ. V dropped 4 bases and J dropped 8 bases, with 15 bases sitting between them. The CDR3 runs 13 residues. CDR3 residues: CASSGGTGLEAFF. CDR3 coding DNA: TGCGCCAGCAGCGGGGGGACGGGGCTAGAAGCTTTCTTT.

The V call is TRBV12-5, the J call TRBJ2-2; TRBD1 aligns across 8 bases. V lost 1 base and J lost 5; bases outside the gene matches: 3. CDR3 size: 15 residues. The germline gives CDR1 LGHNT, CDR2 FRNRAP. CDR3 DNA sequence: TGTGCTAGTGGTTTGGGACAGGGGAAGACCGGGGAGCTGTTTTTT. Protein: CASGLGQGKTGELFF.

The chain employs TRBV2 and TRBJ1-1; D is perhaps TRBD1 (5 bases). Germline V CDR1 and CDR2: SNHLY, FYNNEI. V lost 0 bases and J lost 5, with 7 bases in between. The CDR3 runs to 13 residues. CDR3 residues: CASSEAGVTEAFF. Here the CDR3 DNA reads TGTGCCAGCAGTGAAGCAGGGGTTACTGAAGCTTTCTTT.

V and J are TRBV7-8 and TRBJ2-3; the match to TRBD2 covers 10 bases. Germline V lookup: CDR1 SGHVS, CDR2 FQNEAQ. V lost 4 bases to trimming and J lost 5 bases; unmatched junction nucleotides: 9. This CDR3 is 16 amino acids long. The CDR3 DNA reads TGTGCCAGCAGCTCGTATAGCGGGGGGATGGTAGATACGCAGTATTTT. This gives the protein CASSSYSGGMVDTQYF.

The chain combines TRBV6-6 with TRBJ1-5, with D maybe TRBD1 (5 bases). CDR3 length: 13 residues. V was pared by 6 bases and J by 7 bases, with 13 bases between. Germline V gives CDR1 MNHNY, CDR2 SVGAGI (reference sequence). The CDR3 coding sequence is TGTGCCAGCAGAGGCGGGGCGGGACAGCCCCAGCATTTT. Translating it yields CASRGGAGQPQHF.

The rearrangement uses TRBV5-1 and TRBJ2-7; D perhaps matches TRBD1 (5 bases). Trimming took off 0 bases at V and 5 bases at J, with 12 bases between the two ends. Germline lookup yields CDR1 SGHRS and CDR2 YFSETQ. This CDR3 comprises 14 residues. As DNA, the CDR3 is TGCGCCAGCAGCTTGGAAGGGGTTAGGAACGAGCAGTACTTC. It yields the protein CASSLEGVRNEQYF.

This clone was recorded a few times. This chain uses TRBV5-1 with TRBJ2-4, with TRBD1 matching over 10 bases. The CDR3 is 16 residues long. With V trimmed by 4 bases and J by 3 bases, 7 bases remained unmatched. Germline V lookup: CDR1 SGHRS, CDR2 YFSETQ. The CDR3 DNA reads TGCGCCAGCAGCAAACGGACAGGGGGGGTCAAAAACATTCAGTACTTC. Translated: CASSKRTGGVKNIQYF.

V is TRBV5-1 and J is TRBJ1-1; 8 bases fit TRBD1. Trimming took 5 bases from V and 4 from J; bases not matched to a gene: 10. The CDR3 has 15 amino acids. Germline-derived CDR1 and CDR2 are SGHRS and YFSETQ. CDR3 sequence reads: CASSLEAGGGTEAFF. In DNA, the CDR3 is TGCGCCAGCAGTTTAGAGGCAGGGGGCGGCACTGAAGCTTTCTTT.

This rearrangement joins TRBV11-3 to TRBJ2-7; tentative D call: TRBD1 (7 bases). Germline CDR1 reads SGHNT; CDR2 reads YENEEA. Trimming pared 5 bases from V and 6 bases from J, leaving 20 bases between. The CDR3 has 15 residues. DNA of the CDR3: TGTGCCAGCAGCCGCCGGGACAGCGGGCCGAGCGAGCAGTACTTC. Translated: CASSRRDSGPSEQYF.

V and J are TRBV29-1 and TRBJ1-2; D possibly corresponds to TRBD1 (6 bases). Germline-derived CDR1 and CDR2 are SQVTM and ANQGSEA. The ends were cut back, 6 bases at V and 1 base at J, with 9 bases in the middle. CDR3 size: 12 residues. The CDR3 loop is CSVLDSNYGYTF. As DNA, the CDR3 is TGCAGCGTACTGGACAGTAACTATGGCTACACCTTC.

The V gene is TRBV2, the J gene TRBJ1-6; weak D call: TRBD1 (5 bases). CDR1 and CDR2 from the germline V gene are SNHLY and FYNNEI. The V gene lost 7 bases and the J gene lost 4 bases, with 14 bases spanning the gap. CDR3 size: 15 residues. CDR3 protein: CASTGTLAYNSPLHF. For the CDR3, the DNA is TGTGCCAGCACCGGGACTCTAGCTTATAATTCACCCCTCCACTTT.

This clone showed up just once. The V call is TRBV4-1, the J call TRBJ2-7; 10 positions match TRBD2. With 4 bases clipped from V and 2 bases from J, the junction kept 5 bases outside the gene matches. The CDR3 runs 15 residues. Germline V gene sequence: CDR1 MGHRA, CDR2 YSYEKL. DNA of the CDR3: TGCGCCAGCAGCCCCCGGACTAGCGGAACCTACGAGCAGTACTTC. Translating gives CASSPRTSGTYEQYF.

The genes are TRBV25-1 and TRBJ2-1; 10 nucleotides line up with TRBD1. Germline V gene sequence: CDR1 MGHDK, CDR2 SYGVNS. Trimming removed 7 bases from V and 6 bases from J; junction bases left unmatched: 9. The CDR3 is made up of 15 amino acids. CDR3 DNA sequence: TGTGCCAGCAACAGAGGGACAGGGGAAGTCAATGAGCAGTTCTTC. This gives the protein CASNRGTGEVNEQFF.

This chain links TRBV5-1 with TRBJ1-4; D is possibly TRBD1 (6 bases). The CDR3 is 14 amino acids. V shed 3 bases and J shed 5 bases, with 11 bases lying between them. The germline V gene has CDR1 SGHRS and CDR2 YFSETQ. The CDR3 DNA reads TGCGCCAGCAGCTCACAGGGCGGAAATGAAAAACTGTTTTTT. Its translation is CASSSQGGNEKLFF.

The count of this clone is one. The chain joins TRBV9 to TRBJ1-6, with 8 bases fitting TRBD1. Germline V gives CDR1 SGDLS, CDR2 YYNGEE. This CDR3 contains 15 residues. The V segment lost 3 bases and the J segment 6 bases; nucleotides outside the gene matches: 5. CDR3 DNA sequence: TGTGCCAGCAGCGCTTCAGGGGGCGGTAATTCACCCCTCCACTTT. As protein: CASSASGGGNSPLHF.

V is TRBV7-2 and J is TRBJ2-7; 12 bases match TRBD2. This CDR3 has 16 amino acids. Germline V gene sequence: CDR1 SGHTA, CDR2 FQGNSA. V shed 5 bases, J shed 4 bases, and the junction held 9 bases outside the gene matches. The CDR3: CASSPRTSGNVYEQYF. For the CDR3, the DNA is TGTGCCAGCAGCCCCCGGACTAGCGGGAATGTTTACGAGCAGTACTTC.

The chain combines TRBV5-8 with TRBJ2-3; 9 bases fit TRBD1. This CDR3 has 15 amino acids. The ends lost 5 bases at V and 3 bases at J; junction bases unmatched: 7. CDR1 is SGHTS, CDR2 YDEGEE, per germline. CDR3 in DNA: TGTGCCAGCAGATCCCGGGACAGGGTAACAGATACGCAGTATTTT. Amino acids: CASRSRDRVTDTQYF.

The V call is TRBV28, the J call TRBJ2-7; 9 nucleotides agree with TRBD2. The germline V gene has CDR1 MDHEN and CDR2 SYDVKM. V shed 5 bases, J shed 2 bases, and the junction held 10 bases outside the gene matches. The CDR3 sequence is 16 residues long. As DNA, the CDR3 is TGTGCCAGCAGTCACGACGGGGGCGGGAGGGCCTACGAGCAGTACTTC. This encodes CASSHDGGGRAYEQYF. Supplemented by reference TRBV28 and TRBJ2-7, the full variable domain reads DVKVTQSSRYLVKRTGEKVFLECVQDMDHENMFWYRQDPGLGLRLIYFSYDVKMKEKGDIPEGYSVSREKKERFSLILESASTNQTSMYLCASSHDGGGRAYEQYFGPGTRLTVT.

The chain links TRBV4-2 to TRBJ2-1; D uncertain. Germline values: CDR1 LGHNA, CDR2 YNFKEQ. The CDR3 covers 13 residues. Trimming stripped 3 bases from V and 9 bases from J, with 12 bases between. CDR3 coding DNA: TGTGCCAGCAGCCACCCCAACCCCGGTGAGCAGTTCTTC. It yields the protein CASSHPNPGEQFF.

This chain uses TRBV11-3 with TRBJ2-1; no clear D gene. CDR1 is SGHNT and CDR2 is YENEEA in the germline V gene. There are 15 residues in the CDR3. The germline V and J ends were trimmed by 2 bases and 9 bases, with 17 bases remaining between them. The CDR3 loop is CASSLRQEKSSEQFF. DNA of the CDR3: TGTGCCAGCAGCTTAAGACAAGAGAAGTCCAGTGAGCAGTTCTTC.